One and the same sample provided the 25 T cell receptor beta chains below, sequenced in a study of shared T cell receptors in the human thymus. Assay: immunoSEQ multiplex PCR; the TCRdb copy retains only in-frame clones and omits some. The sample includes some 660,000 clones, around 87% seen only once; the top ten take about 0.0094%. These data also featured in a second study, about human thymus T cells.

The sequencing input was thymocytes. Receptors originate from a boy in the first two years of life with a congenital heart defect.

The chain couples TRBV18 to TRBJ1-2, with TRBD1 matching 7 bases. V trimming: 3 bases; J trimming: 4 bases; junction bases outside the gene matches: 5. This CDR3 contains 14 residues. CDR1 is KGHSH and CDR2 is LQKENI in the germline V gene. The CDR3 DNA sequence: TGTGCCAGCTCACCGGAGGGACAGTCCTATGGCTACACCTTC. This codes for CASSPEGQSYGYTF. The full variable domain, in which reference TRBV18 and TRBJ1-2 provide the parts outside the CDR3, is NAGVMQNPRHLVRRRGQEARLRCSPMKGHSHVYWYRQLPEEGLKFMVYLQKENIIDESGMPKERFSAEFPKEGPSILRIQQVVRGDSAAYFCASSPEGQSYGYTFGSGTRLTVV.

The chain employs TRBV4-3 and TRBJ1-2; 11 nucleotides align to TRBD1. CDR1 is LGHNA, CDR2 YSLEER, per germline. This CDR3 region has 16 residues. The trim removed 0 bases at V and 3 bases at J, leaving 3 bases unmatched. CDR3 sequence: CASSQEKDRGHYGYTF. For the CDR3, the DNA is TGCGCCAGCAGCCAAGAGAAGGACAGGGGGCACTATGGCTACACCTTC.

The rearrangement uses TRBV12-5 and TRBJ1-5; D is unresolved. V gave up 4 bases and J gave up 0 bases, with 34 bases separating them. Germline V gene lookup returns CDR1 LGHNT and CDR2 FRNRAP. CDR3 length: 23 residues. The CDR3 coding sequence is TGTGCTAGTGGTTCGTCCCATGCTAGTGGTTTGGTAAGCCTAAGGAGTAGCAATCAGCCCCAGCATTTT. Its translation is CASGSSHASGLVSLRSSNQPQHF.

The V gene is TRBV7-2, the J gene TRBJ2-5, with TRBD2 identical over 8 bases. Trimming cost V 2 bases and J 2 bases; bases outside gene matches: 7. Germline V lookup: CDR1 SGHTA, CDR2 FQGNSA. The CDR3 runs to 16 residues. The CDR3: CASSLRRVAGQETQYF. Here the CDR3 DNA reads TGTGCCAGCAGCTTAAGAAGGGTAGCGGGGCAAGAGACCCAGTACTTC.

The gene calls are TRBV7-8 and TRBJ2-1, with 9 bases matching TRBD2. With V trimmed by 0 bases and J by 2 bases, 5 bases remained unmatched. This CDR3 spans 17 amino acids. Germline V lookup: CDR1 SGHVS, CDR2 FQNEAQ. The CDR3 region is CASSLALAGGTYNEQFF. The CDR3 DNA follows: TGTGCCAGCAGCTTAGCCTTGGCGGGAGGGACCTACAATGAGCAGTTCTTC.

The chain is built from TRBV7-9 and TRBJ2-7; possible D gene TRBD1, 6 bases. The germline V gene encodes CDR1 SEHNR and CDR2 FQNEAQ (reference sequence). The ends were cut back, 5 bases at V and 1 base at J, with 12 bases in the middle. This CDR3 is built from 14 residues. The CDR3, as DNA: TGTGCCAGCAGCAATGAGGGGGAGTCCTACGAGCAGTACTTC. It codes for CASSNEGESYEQYF.

CDR3: CASSLVTVRGFNQPQHF. The DNA of the CDR3 is TGTGCCAGCAGCTTAGTTACCGTGAGGGGGTTCAATCAGCCCCAGCATTTT. This rearrangement joins TRBV7-9 to TRBJ1-5; TRBD1 might be the D (6 bases). Germline CDR1 is SEHNR and CDR2 is FQNEAQ (reference sequence). V lost 1 base and J 3 bases, leaving 16 bases between the germline ends. The CDR3 runs 17 residues.

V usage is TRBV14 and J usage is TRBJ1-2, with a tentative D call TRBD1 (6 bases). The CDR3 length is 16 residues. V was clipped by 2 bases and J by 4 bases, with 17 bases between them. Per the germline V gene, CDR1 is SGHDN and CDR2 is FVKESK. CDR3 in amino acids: CASSQTPQGHTYGYTF. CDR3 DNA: TGTGCCAGCAGCCAAACGCCACAGGGTCACACCTATGGCTACACCTTC.

CDR3 DNA: TGTGCCAGCAGCCCCTTAGAGGGACTAGCGGGGGGCCCGGCCGAGCAGTTCTTC. Amino acids: CASSPLEGLAGGPAEQFF. The rearrangement uses TRBV13 and TRBJ2-1; 15 nucleotides align to TRBD2. The J segment lost 10 bases and the V segment lost 5 bases, leaving 15 bases of the junction unmatched. Germline CDR1 PRHDT, CDR2 FYEKMQ (reference sequence). This CDR3 region has 18 residues.

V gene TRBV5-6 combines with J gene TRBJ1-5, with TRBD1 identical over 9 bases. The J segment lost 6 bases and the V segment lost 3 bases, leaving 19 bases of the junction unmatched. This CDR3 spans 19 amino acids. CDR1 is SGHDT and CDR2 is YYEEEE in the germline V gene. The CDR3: CASSSQHRGHPAQGQPQHF. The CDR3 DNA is TGTGCCAGCAGCTCACAACACAGGGGGCATCCGGCCCAGGGTCAGCCCCAGCATTTT. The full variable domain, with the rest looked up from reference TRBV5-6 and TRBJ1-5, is DAGVTQSPTHLIKTRGQQVTLRCSPKSGHDTVSWYQQALGQGPQFIFQYYEEEERQRGNFPDRFSGHQFPNYSSELNVNALLLGDSALYLCASSSQHRGHPAQGQPQHFGDGTRLSIL.

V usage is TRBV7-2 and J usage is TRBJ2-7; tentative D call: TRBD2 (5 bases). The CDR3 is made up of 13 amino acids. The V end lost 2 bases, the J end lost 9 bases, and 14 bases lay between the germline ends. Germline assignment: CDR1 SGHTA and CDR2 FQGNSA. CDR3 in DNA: TGTGCCAGCAGCTTACTGGCTACTAGAGGGCAGTACTTC. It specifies CASSLLATRGQYF.

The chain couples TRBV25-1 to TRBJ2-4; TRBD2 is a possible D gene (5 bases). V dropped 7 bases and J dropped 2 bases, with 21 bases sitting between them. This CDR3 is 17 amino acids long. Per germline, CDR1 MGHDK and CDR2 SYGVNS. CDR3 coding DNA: TGTGCCAGCACCGAGGGCTGGTTGGGCCTATCCAAAAACATTCAGTACTTC. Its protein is CASTEGWLGLSKNIQYF.

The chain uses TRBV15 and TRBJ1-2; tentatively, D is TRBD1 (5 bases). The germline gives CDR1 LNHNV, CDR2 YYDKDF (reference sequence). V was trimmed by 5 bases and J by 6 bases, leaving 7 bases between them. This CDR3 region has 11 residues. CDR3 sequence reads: CATSLGDGYTF. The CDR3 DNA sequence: TGTGCCACCAGCTTAGGGGATGGCTACACCTTC.

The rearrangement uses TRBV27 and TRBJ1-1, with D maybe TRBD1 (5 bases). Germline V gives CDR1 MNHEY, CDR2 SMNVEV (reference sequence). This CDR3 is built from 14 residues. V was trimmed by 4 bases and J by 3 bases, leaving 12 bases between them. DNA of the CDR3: TGTGCCAGCAGTTCCAGGACAAGGGACACTGAAGCTTTCTTT. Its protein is CASSSRTRDTEAFF.

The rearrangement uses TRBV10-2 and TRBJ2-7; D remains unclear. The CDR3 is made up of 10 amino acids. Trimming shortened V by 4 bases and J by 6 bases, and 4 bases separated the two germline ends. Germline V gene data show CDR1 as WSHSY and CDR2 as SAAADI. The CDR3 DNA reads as TGCGCCAGCAGTGCAGGCGAGCAGTACTTC. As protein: CASSAGEQYF.

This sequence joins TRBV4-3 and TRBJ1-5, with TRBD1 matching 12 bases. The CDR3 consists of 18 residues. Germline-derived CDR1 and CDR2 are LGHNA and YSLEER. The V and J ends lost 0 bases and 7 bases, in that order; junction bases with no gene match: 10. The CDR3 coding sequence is TGCGCCAGCAGCCAAGATCGTGTGGGACAGGGGGCTAAACAGCCCCAGCATTTT. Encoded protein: CASSQDRVGQGAKQPQHF.

The CDR3 DNA follows: TGTGCCAGCAGCTTCGGGACTCCCCGGCGCACAGATACGCAGTATTTT. Its translation is CASSFGTPRRTDTQYF. The V call is TRBV11-2, the J call TRBJ2-3, with a weak D call TRBD2 (6 bases). V lost 3 bases and J 1 base, leaving 14 bases between the germline ends. Germline lookup yields CDR1 SGHAT and CDR2 FQNNGV. This CDR3 comprises 16 residues.

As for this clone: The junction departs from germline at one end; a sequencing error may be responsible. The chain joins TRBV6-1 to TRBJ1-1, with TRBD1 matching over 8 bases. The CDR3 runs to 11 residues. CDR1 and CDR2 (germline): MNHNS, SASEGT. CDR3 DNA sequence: TGTGCCAGCAGTGAAGAACAGGGGGGTGACTTT. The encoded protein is CASSEEQGGDF.

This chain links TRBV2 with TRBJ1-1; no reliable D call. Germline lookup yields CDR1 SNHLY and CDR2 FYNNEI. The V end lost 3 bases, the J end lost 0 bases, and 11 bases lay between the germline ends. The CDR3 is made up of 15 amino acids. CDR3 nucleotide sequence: TGTGCCAGCAGTGAGCGCCAGACAATGAACACTGAAGCTTTCTTT. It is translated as CASSERQTMNTEAFF. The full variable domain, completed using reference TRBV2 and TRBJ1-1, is EPEVTQTPSHQVTQMGQEVILRCVPISNHLYFYWYRQILGQKVEFLVSFYNNEISEKSEIFDDQFSVERPDGSNFTLKIRSTKLEDSAMYFCASSERQTMNTEAFFGQGTRLTVV.

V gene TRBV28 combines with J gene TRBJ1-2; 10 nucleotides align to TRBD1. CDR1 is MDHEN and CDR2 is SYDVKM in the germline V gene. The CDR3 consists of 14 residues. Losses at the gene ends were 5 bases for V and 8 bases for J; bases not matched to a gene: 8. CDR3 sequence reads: CASSLVPGQGGYTF. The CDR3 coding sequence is TGTGCCAGCAGTCTGGTCCCGGGACAGGGGGGCTACACCTTC.

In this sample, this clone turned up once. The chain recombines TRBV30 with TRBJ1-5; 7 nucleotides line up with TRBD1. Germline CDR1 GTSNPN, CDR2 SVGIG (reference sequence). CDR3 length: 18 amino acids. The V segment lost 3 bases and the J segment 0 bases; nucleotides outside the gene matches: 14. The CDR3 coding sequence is TGTGCCTGGAGCCTCTCCGGGACAGACAAATATAGCAATCAGCCCCAGCATTTT. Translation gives CAWSLSGTDKYSNQPQHF.

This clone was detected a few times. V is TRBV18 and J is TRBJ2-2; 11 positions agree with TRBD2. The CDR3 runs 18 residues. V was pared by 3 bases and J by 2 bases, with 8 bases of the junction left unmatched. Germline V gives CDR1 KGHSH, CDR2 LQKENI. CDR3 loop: CASSPHKGTSGNTGELFF. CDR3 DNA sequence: TGTGCCAGCTCACCTCACAAGGGGACTAGCGGAAACACCGGGGAGCTGTTTTTT.

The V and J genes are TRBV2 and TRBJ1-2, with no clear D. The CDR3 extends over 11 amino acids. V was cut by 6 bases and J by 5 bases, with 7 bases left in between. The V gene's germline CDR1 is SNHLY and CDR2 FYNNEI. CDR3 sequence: CASSTIYGYTF. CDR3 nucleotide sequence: TGTGCCAGCAGCACTATATATGGCTACACCTTC.

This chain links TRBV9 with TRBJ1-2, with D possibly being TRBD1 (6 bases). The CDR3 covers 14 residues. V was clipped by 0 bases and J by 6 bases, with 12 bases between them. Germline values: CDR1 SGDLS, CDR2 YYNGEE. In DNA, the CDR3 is TGTGCCAGCAGCGTAGGGCAGGGGTTGGATGGCTACACCTTC. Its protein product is CASSVGQGLDGYTF.

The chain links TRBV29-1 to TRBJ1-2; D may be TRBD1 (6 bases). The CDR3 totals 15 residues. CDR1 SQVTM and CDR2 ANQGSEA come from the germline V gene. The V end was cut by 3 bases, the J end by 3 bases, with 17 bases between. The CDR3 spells CSVDRLGGAHYGYTF. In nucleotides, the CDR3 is TGCAGCGTTGATCGACTGGGGGGGGCCCACTATGGCTACACCTTC.